Below are 29 T cell receptor beta chains sequenced from a single sample in a study of prognosis after radiotherapy for stage I lung cancer listed by TCRdb under 2021. TCRdb shows the sequencer as Illumina HiSeq 3000. Two rounds of multiplex PCR on genomic DNA were used to amplify the TCR beta CDR3 region. The first PCR round used primers specific to each TRBV and TRBJ gene, with sequences filed in Chinese patent CN105087789A. TCRdb passed the public sequencing reads through fastp at Q25 and MiXCR, retaining productive beta sequences. One record per CDR3 amino acid sequence lists the most common genes and DNA. This sample comprises about 14,000 distinct CDR3 sequences, approximately 31% of them detected only once. Clones ranked in the top ten supply 25% to 35% of the sample. Material: PBMCs, obtained before or after stereotactic body radiation therapy (not recorded which). The receptors were sampled from a donor aged 50 or older with non-small cell lung cancer.

In its sample, this clonotype is medium-sized. This chain joins TRBV9 and TRBJ1-3; a weak D match, TRBD1 (6 bases). V was clipped by 0 bases and J by 2 bases, with 12 bases between them. Germline V gives CDR1 SGDLS, CDR2 YYNGEE. The CDR3 consists of 16 residues. CDR3 sequence reads: CASSVVVGGPGNTIYF. The CDR3 coding sequence is TGTGCCAGCAGCGTAGTCGTGGGGGGCCCTGGAAACACCATATATTTT. The full variable domain, in which reference TRBV9 and TRBJ1-3 provide the parts outside the CDR3, is DSGVTQTPKHLITATGQRVTLRCSPRSGDLSVYWYQQSLDQGLQFLIQYYNGEERAKGNILERFSAQQFPDLHSELNLSSLELGDSALYFCASSVVVGGPGNTIYFGEGSWLTVV.

J is TRBJ2-5 and V is TRBV25-1; 7 bases map to TRBD2. With 5 bases clipped from V and 3 bases from J, the junction kept 6 bases outside the gene matches. The CDR3 totals 14 residues. CDR1 is MGHDK, CDR2 SYGVNS, per germline. The CDR3 region is CASSPRTREETQYF. CDR3 nucleotide sequence: TGTGCCAGCAGTCCAAGGACTAGGGAAGAGACCCAGTACTTC.

This clonotype was observed at least ten times. The chain is built from TRBV6-1 and TRBJ1-5; 7 nucleotides align to TRBD1. There are 15 residues in the CDR3. CDR1 MNHNS and CDR2 SASEGT come from the germline V gene. Losses at the gene ends were 6 bases for V and 0 bases for J; bases not matched to a gene: 5. CDR3 sequence reads: CASSSQGFSNQPQHF. The CDR3 coding sequence is TGTGCCAGCAGCTCACAGGGGTTTAGCAATCAGCCCCAGCATTTT.

This clonotype has ten or more counts. The rearrangement links TRBV6-2 or TRBV6-3 to TRBJ1-2; the D gene is possibly TRBD1 (6 bases). The ends were cut back, 0 bases at V and 7 bases at J, with 9 bases in the middle. Germline V gives CDR1 MNHEY, CDR2 SVGEGT. This CDR3 spans 13 amino acids. In DNA, the CDR3 is TGTGCCAGCAGTTACTCGACAGGCGGTGGCTACACCTTC. Translated: CASSYSTGGGYTF.

About this clonotype: The likely explanation is a read error, given a far larger clone one base away. The chain is built from TRBV6-2 or TRBV6-3 and TRBJ2-1; no definite D call. The CDR3 consists of 11 residues. Germline CDR1 MNHEY, CDR2 SVGEGT. The CDR3 DNA is TGTGCCAGCAAAAGGGTCCATGAGCAGCTCTTC. It is translated as CASKRVHEQLF.

By sample share, this clonotype is medium-sized. The chain has TRBV12-5 and TRBJ2-1; no definite D call. The V end lost 6 bases, the J end lost 7 bases, and 10 bases lay between the germline ends. Germline values: CDR1 LGHNT, CDR2 FRNRAP. The CDR3 loop spans 12 amino acids. CDR3 bases: TGTGCTAGTGGCCCCACCTGGAATGAGCAGTTCTTC. This translates into CASGPTWNEQFF.

In its sample, this clonotype was seen many times. The chain joins TRBV10-3 to TRBJ2-3; weak D call: TRBD2 (5 bases). Trimming stripped 0 bases from V and 4 bases from J, with 11 bases between. Germline V gene sequence: CDR1 ENHRY, CDR2 SYGVKD. This CDR3 comprises 15 residues. The CDR3 DNA sequence: TGTGCCATCAGTGAGTCGAACGGGCGGGCAGATACGCAGTATTTT. Its translation is CAISESNGRADTQYF.

This clonotype was observed at least ten times. The gene calls are TRBV2 and TRBJ2-2; D uncertain. Germline V gene sequence: CDR1 SNHLY, CDR2 FYNNEI. Between the trimmed V and J ends, which lost 8 bases and 6 bases, there was a span of 16 bases. The CDR3 has 14 residues. The CDR3: CASGAWLEPGELFF. The CDR3 DNA reads TGTGCCAGCGGTGCATGGTTGGAGCCCGGGGAGCTGTTTTTT. The entire variable domain, with the rest obtained from reference TRBV2 and TRBJ2-2, is as follows: EPEVTQTPSHQVTQMGQEVILRCVPISNHLYFYWYRQILGQKVEFLVSFYNNEISEKSEIFDDQFSVERPDGSNFTLKIRSTKLEDSAMYFCASGAWLEPGELFFGEGSRLTVL.

A few counts support this clonotype. At one boundary the junction diverges from the germline segment, which might be a read error. CDR3 coding DNA: TGTGTCAGTAGTATCGTCGGGAACACTGGAGCTTTCTTT. This gives the protein CVSSIVGNTGAFF. The chain joins TRBV19 to TRBJ1-1; D gene ambiguous. Germline CDR1 is LNHDA and CDR2 is SQIVND (reference sequence). This CDR3 contains 13 residues. Full variable domain (rest looked up from reference TRBV19 and TRBJ1-1): DGGITQSPKYLFRKEGQNVTLSCEQNLNHDAMYWYRQDPGQGLRLIYYSQIVNDFQKGDIAEGYSVSREKKESFPLTVTSAQKNPTAFYLCVSSIVGNTGAFFGQGTRLTVV.

This clonotype was counted ten times or more. J is TRBJ2-1 and V is TRBV18, with 11 bases aligning to TRBD2. Germline trimming cut 1 base from V and 7 bases from J; bases unmatched to any gene: 6. The CDR3 sequence is 16 residues long. Germline lookup yields CDR1 KGHSH and CDR2 LQKENI. This CDR3 reads CASSPLAGGPGNEQFF. CDR3 sequence (DNA): TGTGCCAGCTCACCACTAGCGGGAGGGCCTGGGAATGAGCAGTTCTTC.

The V and J genes are TRBV7-3 and TRBJ2-2; D is uncertain. V was pared by 4 bases and J by 5 bases, with 5 bases between. Germline CDR1 reads SGHTA; CDR2 reads FQGTGA. The CDR3 is 12 residues long. CDR3 residues: CASSWVTGELFF. The CDR3 nucleotides are TGTGCCAGCAGCTGGGTAACCGGGGAGCTGTTTTTT.

In its sample, this clonotype was seen many times. The chain links TRBV7-2 to TRBJ2-1; D may match TRBD1 or TRBD2 (5 bases each). The germline V gene has CDR1 SGHTA and CDR2 FQGNSA. Trimming cost V 4 bases and J 9 bases, with 19 bases left between them. This CDR3 is built from 15 residues. CDR3 sequence: CASSYQAGTQTEQFF. The DNA for the CDR3 is TGTGCCAGCAGCTATCAAGCCGGGACCCAGACTGAGCAGTTCTTC. The variable domain in full, with the rest retrieved from reference TRBV7-2 and TRBJ2-1, is GAGVSQSPSNKVTEKGKDVELRCDPISGHTALYWYRQSLGQGLEFLIYFQGNSAPDKSGLPSDRFSAERTGGSVSTLTIQRTQQEDSAVYLCASSYQAGTQTEQFFGPGTRLTVL.

This clonotype was counted many times. The V gene is TRBV5-4, the J gene TRBJ2-7; 11 positions agree with TRBD1. CDR3 length: 15 amino acids. With V trimmed by 3 bases and J by 4 bases, 6 bases remained unmatched. CDR1 is SGHNT, CDR2 YYREEE, per germline (reference sequence). CDR3 residues: CASSSGQGARYEQYF. CDR3 coding DNA: TGTGCCAGCAGCTCTGGACAGGGGGCGCGTTACGAGCAGTACTTC.

This clonotype showed up just a few times. This may be a read error: a much more frequent sequence differs by one nucleotide. The rearrangement joins TRBV7-9 to TRBJ1-2; D call uncertain. Germline-derived CDR1 and CDR2 are SEHNR and FQNEAQ (reference sequence). CDR3 length: 12 residues. CDR3 region: CASSFIAYGCTF. CDR3 DNA: TGTGCCAGCAGCTTTATTGCCTATGGCTGCACCTTC.

This clonotype showed up many times. The gene calls are TRBV6-1 and TRBJ2-5, with D perhaps matching TRBD1 (5 bases). Trimming cost V 7 bases and J 6 bases, with 15 bases left between them. This CDR3 region has 13 residues. Germline assignment: CDR1 MNHNS and CDR2 SASEGT. CDR3 residues: CASTPGQGKTQYF. CDR3 coding DNA: TGTGCCAGCACCCCCGGGCAGGGAAAGACCCAGTACTTC.

This rearrangement joins TRBV27 to TRBJ1-2; D may be TRBD1 (5 bases). Germline V gene lookup returns CDR1 MNHEY and CDR2 SMNVEV (reference sequence). V lost 8 bases, J lost 4 bases, and 11 bases lay in between. The CDR3 covers 12 residues. CDR3 region: CASAGVSYGYTF. CDR3 nucleotide sequence: TGTGCCAGCGCGGGGGTTAGCTATGGCTACACCTTC.

The table lists this clonotype with many counts. This chain links TRBV28 with TRBJ1-1, with D perhaps matching TRBD1 (6 bases). The CDR3 is made up of 15 amino acids. From germline, CDR1 is MDHEN and CDR2 SYDVKM. The germline V and J ends were trimmed by 7 bases and 3 bases, with 18 bases remaining between them. CDR3 coding DNA: TGTGCCAGCAACACCCCCCATGGGGGCGACACTGAAGCTTTCTTT. As protein: CASNTPHGGDTEAFF.

On this clonotype itself: This likely came from a read error, as a far larger clone is one base away. The chain recombines TRBV24-1 with TRBJ2-7; 8 bases align to TRBD1. Germline V CDR1 and CDR2: KGHDR, SFDVKD. The CDR3 sequence is 13 residues long. In nucleotides, the CDR3 is TGTTCCAGCAGTCACCGACAGGGGTACAAGCAGTACTTC. This codes for CSSSHRQGYKQYF.

In this sample, this clonotype is medium-sized. The V gene is TRBV6-2 or TRBV6-3, the J gene TRBJ2-7, with D possibly TRBD2 on 6 matching bases. CDR1 and CDR2 (germline): MNHEY, SVGEGT. The CDR3 length is 14 residues. Trimming left V 5 bases short and J 5 bases short, with 16 bases between. The CDR3: CASSEVLGEDEQYF. For the CDR3, the DNA is TGTGCCAGCAGTGAGGTTTTAGGGGAGGACGAGCAGTACTTC.

This chain joins TRBV12-3 or TRBV12-4 and TRBJ1-1, with D uncertain. Trimming removed 3 bases at V and 3 bases at J, with 11 bases between. The CDR3 totals 14 residues. CDR3 protein: CASSFGGEDTEAFF. DNA of the CDR3: TGTGCCAGCAGTTTTGGTGGGGAGGACACTGAAGCTTTCTTT.

Ten or more counts support this clonotype. The chain joins TRBV2 to TRBJ2-5; 7 bases line up with TRBD2. Germline CDR1 is SNHLY and CDR2 is FYNNEI. The CDR3 is 13 residues long. J lost 2 bases, V lost 11 bases, and 8 bases had no gene match. The CDR3 region has the DNA TGTGCCGGAGGGGATAGCGGGCAAGAGACCCAGTACTTC. It encodes CAGGDSGQETQYF.

This clonotype showed up many times. A read error may explain this, as a much larger clone is one base away. A read error is likely, as this CDR3 ends without the conserved phenylalanine or tryptophan. The gene calls are TRBV19 and TRBJ1-2, with 10 bases aligning to TRBD1. CDR1 is LNHDA, CDR2 SQIVND, per germline (reference sequence). V trimming: 3 bases; J trimming: 2 bases; junction bases outside the gene matches: 9. The CDR3 consists of 17 residues. In DNA, the CDR3 is TGTGCCAGTAGTATTATTCCCGGGACAGGGGCAAACTATGGCTACACCCTC. Its protein is CASSIIPGTGANYGYTL.

In its sample, this clonotype was seen many times. The chain joins TRBV28 to TRBJ2-1; 8 bases map to TRBD1. Germline-derived CDR1 and CDR2 are MDHEN and SYDVKM. The CDR3 runs to 15 residues. J was trimmed by 6 bases and V by 6 bases; bases with no gene match: 10. The CDR3 nucleotides are TGTGCCAGCAGCGCCACAGGGGGTCCAGTCAATGAGCAGTTCTTC. The encoded protein is CASSATGGPVNEQFF. Combining the CDR3 with reference TRBV28 and TRBJ2-1 gives the whole variable domain DVKVTQSSRYLVKRTGEKVFLECVQDMDHENMFWYRQDPGLGLRLIYFSYDVKMKEKGDIPEGYSVSREKKERFSLILESASTNQTSMYLCASSATGGPVNEQFFGPGTRLTVL.

This clonotype was detected ten times or more. The chain combines TRBV6-1 with TRBJ1-2; D is perhaps TRBD1 (5 bases). Germline V gene data show CDR1 as MNHNS and CDR2 as SASEGT. The CDR3 length is 13 residues. The V and J ends lost 7 bases and 5 bases respectively, with 14 bases between them. DNA of the CDR3: TGTGCCAGCACTCGCGGGGGGGGTTATGGCTACACCTTC. Protein sequence: CASTRGGGYGYTF.

This clonotype was detected only once. This likely stems from a read error, as it lies one base from a far larger clone. The CDR3 does not close with the conserved phenylalanine or tryptophan, likely indicating a read error. The CDR3 DNA reads TGTGCCAGCTCATTGGGACAGCGAACGAATCAGCCCCAGCATTCT. This gives the protein CASSLGQRTNQPQHS. The genes are TRBV7-3 and TRBJ1-5; 7 bases align to TRBD1. The ends lost 8 bases at V and 4 bases at J; junction bases unmatched: 11. This CDR3 contains 15 residues. CDR1 SGHTA and CDR2 FQGTGA come from the germline V gene.

The rearrangement links TRBV24-1 to TRBJ1-2, with D hard to call. The CDR3 loop spans 13 amino acids. CDR1 is KGHDR, CDR2 SFDVKD, per germline. In nucleotides, the CDR3 is TGTGACATCAGTGATGATAGCATACGTGGCTACACCTTC. Its translation is CDISDDSIRGYTF.

This clonotype was counted ten times or more. The V gene is TRBV28, the J gene TRBJ2-5, with D possibly matching TRBD2 (5 bases). CDR1 is MDHEN and CDR2 is SYDVKM in the germline V gene. This CDR3 is 16 amino acids long. The V gene lost 3 bases and the J gene lost 3 bases, with 17 bases spanning the gap. The CDR3 reads CASSLDRDGIEETQYF. CDR3 sequence (DNA): TGTGCCAGCAGTTTGGATCGAGACGGGATAGAAGAGACCCAGTACTTC.

In its sample, this clonotype was seen many times. J is TRBJ2-7 and V is TRBV6-4; the match to TRBD1 covers 7 bases. Losses at the gene ends were 4 bases for V and 6 bases for J; bases not matched to a gene: 9. The CDR3 runs to 14 residues. The germline CDR1 and CDR2 sequences are MRHNA and SNTAGT. In DNA form, the CDR3 reads TGTGCCAGCAGTGGTACCGCAAACAGGGGCGAGCAGTACTTC. Protein product: CASSGTANRGEQYF.

The chain couples TRBV2 to TRBJ2-1; 7 bases line up with TRBD2. CDR1 is SNHLY, CDR2 FYNNEI, per germline. With V trimmed by 8 bases and J by 2 bases, 6 bases remained unmatched. This CDR3 has 14 amino acids. CDR3 nucleotides: TGTGCCAGCGAGCGGGACGAGGCCTACAATGAGCAGTTCTTC. Translated: CASERDEAYNEQFF.